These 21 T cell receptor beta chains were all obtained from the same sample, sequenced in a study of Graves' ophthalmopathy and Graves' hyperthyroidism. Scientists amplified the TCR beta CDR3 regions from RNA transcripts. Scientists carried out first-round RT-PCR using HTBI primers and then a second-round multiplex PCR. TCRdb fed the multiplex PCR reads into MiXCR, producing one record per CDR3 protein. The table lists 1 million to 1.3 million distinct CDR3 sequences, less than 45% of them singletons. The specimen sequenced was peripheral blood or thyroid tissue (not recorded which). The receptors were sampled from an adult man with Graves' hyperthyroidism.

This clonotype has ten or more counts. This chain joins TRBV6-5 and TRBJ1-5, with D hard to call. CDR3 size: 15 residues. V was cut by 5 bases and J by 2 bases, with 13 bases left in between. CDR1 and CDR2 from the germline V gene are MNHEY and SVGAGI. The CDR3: CASSTQIERNQPQHF. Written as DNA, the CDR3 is TGTGCCAGCAGTACGCAGATTGAGCGCAATCAGCCCCAGCATTTT.

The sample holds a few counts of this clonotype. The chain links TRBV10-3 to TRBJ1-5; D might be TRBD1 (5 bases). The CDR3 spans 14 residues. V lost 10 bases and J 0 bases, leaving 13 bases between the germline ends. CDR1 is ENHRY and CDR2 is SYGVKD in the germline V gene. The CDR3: CASTQAYSNQPQHF. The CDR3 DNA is TGTGCCAGCACACAGGCCTATAGCAATCAGCCCCAGCATTTT.

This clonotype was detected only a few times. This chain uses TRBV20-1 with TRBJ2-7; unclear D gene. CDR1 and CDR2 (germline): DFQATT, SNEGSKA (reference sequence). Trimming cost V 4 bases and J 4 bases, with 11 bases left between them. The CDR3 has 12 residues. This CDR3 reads CSATVFRYEQYF. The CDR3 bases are TGCAGTGCTACTGTGTTTAGGTACGAGCAGTACTTC.

CDR3 sequence: CASSARQGPSYGYTF. CDR3 coding DNA: TGTGCCAGCAGCGCAAGACAGGGCCCCAGCTATGGCTACACCTTC. V usage is TRBV9 and J usage is TRBJ1-2; TRBD1 matches 7 bases. After removal of 3 bases from V and 4 bases from J, the junction contained 9 bases not matched to a gene. Looked up from germline, CDR1 is SGDLS and CDR2 is YYNGEE. This CDR3 is 15 amino acids long.

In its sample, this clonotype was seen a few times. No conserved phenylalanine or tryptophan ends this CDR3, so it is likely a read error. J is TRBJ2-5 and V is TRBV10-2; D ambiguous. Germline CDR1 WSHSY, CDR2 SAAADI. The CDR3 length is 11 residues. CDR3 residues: CASSKSETQYL. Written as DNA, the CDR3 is TGTGCCAGCAGTAAAAGCGAGACCCAGTACCTC.

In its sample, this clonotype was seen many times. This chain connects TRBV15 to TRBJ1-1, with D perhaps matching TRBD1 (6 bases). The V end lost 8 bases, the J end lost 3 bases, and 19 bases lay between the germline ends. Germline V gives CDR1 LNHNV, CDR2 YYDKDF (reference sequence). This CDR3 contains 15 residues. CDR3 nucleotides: TGTGCCACCGGGGGGCCAACAGGGACGGACACTGAAGCTTTCTTT. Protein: CATGGPTGTDTEAFF. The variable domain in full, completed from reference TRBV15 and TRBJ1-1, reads DAMVIQNPRYQVTQFGKPVTLSCSQTLNHNVMYWYQQKSSQAPKLLFHYYDKDFNNEADTPDNFQSRRPNTSFCFLDIRSPGLGDTAMYLCATGGPTGTDTEAFFGQGTRLTVV.

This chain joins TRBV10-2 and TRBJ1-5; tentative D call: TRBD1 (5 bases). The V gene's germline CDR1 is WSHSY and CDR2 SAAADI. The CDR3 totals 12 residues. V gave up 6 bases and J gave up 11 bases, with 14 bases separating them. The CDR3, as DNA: TGCGCCAGCAGCGGGACCGAGGAGACCCAGCATTTT. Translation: CASSGTEETQHF.

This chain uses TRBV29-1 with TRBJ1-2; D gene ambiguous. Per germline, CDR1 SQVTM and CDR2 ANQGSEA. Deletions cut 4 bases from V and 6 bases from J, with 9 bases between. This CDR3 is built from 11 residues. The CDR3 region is CSVGVGDGYTF. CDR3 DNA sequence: TGCAGCGTTGGGGTTGGGGATGGCTACACCTTC. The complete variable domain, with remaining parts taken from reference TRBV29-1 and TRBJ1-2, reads SAVISQKPSRDICQRGTSLTIQCQVDSQVTMMFWYRQQPGQSLTLIATANQGSEATYESGFVIDKFPISRPNLTFSTLTVSNMSPEDSSIYLCSVGVGDGYTFGSGTRLTVV.

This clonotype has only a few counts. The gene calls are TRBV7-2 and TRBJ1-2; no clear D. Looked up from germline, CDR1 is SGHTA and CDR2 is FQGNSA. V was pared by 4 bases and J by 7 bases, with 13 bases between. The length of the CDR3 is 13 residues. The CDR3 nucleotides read TGTGCCAGCAGCTCAACGCTGCTTCGTGGCTACACCTTC. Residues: CASSSTLLRGYTF.

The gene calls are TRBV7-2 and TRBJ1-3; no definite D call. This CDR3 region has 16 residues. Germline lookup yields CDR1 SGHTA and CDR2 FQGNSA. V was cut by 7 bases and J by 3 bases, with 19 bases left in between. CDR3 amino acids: CASTLTQTRYGNTIYF. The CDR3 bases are TGTGCCAGCACCTTGACCCAGACGCGTTATGGAAACACCATATATTTT.

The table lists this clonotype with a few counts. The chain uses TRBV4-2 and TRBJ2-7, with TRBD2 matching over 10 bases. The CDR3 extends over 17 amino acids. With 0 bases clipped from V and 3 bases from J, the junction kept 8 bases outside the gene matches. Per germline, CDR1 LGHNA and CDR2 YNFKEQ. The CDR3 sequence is CASSQESSLAGSYEQYF. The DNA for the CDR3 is TGTGCCAGCAGCCAAGAATCCTCACTAGCGGGGAGCTACGAGCAGTACTTC.

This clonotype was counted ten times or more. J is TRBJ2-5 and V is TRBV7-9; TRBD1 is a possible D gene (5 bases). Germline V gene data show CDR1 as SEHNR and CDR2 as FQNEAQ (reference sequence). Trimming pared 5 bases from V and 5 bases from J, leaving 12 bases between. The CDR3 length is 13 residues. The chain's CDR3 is CASSSRVRETQYF. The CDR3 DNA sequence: TGTGCCAGCAGCAGCAGGGTCCGGGAGACCCAGTACTTC.

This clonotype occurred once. The CDR3 nucleotides are TGTGCCACCACGGACGGACAGGGCGCGGGGGGCAATCAGCCCCAGCATTTT. This sequence encodes CATTDGQGAGGNQPQHF. The chain couples TRBV15 to TRBJ1-5, with 8 bases aligning to TRBD1. V lost 7 bases to trimming and J lost 2 bases; unmatched junction nucleotides: 13. There are 17 residues in the CDR3. The germline V gene has CDR1 LNHNV and CDR2 YYDKDF (reference sequence).

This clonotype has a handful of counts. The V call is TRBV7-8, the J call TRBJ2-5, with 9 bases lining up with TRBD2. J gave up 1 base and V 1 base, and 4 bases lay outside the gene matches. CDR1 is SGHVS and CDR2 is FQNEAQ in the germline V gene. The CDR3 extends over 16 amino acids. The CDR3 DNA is TGTGCCAGCAGCTTAGGACTAGCGGCCACCCAAGAGACCCAGTACTTC. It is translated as CASSLGLAATQETQYF.

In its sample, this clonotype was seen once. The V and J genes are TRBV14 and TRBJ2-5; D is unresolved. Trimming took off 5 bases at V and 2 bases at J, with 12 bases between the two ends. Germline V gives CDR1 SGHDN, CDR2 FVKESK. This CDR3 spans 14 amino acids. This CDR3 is CASSSGPLQETQYF. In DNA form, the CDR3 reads TGTGCCAGCAGCAGTGGACCGTTACAAGAGACCCAGTACTTC.

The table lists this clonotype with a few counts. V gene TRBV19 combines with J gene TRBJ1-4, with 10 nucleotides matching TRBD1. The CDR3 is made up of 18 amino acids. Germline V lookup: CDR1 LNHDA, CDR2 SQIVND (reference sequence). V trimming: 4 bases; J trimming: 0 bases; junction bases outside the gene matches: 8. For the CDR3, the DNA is TGTGCCAGTAGTAGACGGACAGGGGGAATCTCAACTAATGAAAAACTGTTTTTT. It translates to CASSRRTGGISTNEKLFF.

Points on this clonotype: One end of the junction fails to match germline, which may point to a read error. CDR3 sequence reads: CANSVGQGGQPQHF. The CDR3, as DNA: TGTGCCAACAGCGTAGGACAGGGGGGACAGCCCCAGCATTTT. V and J are TRBV9 and TRBJ1-5; 10 nucleotides match TRBD1. CDR3 length: 14 amino acids. Germline V gene data show CDR1 as SGDLS and CDR2 as YYNGEE.

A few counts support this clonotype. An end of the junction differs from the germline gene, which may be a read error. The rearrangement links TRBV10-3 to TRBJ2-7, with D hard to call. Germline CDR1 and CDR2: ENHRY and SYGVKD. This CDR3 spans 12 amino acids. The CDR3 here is CASSEDDSFTYF. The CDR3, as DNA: TGTGCCAGCAGTGAGGACGACTCCTTCACCTACTTC.

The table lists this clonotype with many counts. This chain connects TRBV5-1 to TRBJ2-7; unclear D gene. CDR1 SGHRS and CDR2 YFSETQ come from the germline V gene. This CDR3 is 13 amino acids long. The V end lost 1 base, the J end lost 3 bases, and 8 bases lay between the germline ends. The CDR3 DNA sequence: TGCGCCAGCAGCTTGTTAGTGGGCTACGAGCAGTACTTC. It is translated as CASSLLVGYEQYF.

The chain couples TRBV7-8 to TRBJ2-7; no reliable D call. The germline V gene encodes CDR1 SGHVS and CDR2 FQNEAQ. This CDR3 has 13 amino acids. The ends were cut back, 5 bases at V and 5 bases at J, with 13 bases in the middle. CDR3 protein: CASSPGWANEQYF. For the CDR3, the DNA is TGTGCCAGCAGCCCGGGTTGGGCGAACGAGCAGTACTTC.

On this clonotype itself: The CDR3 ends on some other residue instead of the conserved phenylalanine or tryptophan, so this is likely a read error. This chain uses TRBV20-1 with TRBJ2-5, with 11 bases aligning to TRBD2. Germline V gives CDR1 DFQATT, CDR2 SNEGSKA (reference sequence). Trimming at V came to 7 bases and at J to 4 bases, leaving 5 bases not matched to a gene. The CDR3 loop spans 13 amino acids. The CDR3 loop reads CSDQGLAGETQYL. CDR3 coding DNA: TGCAGTGACCAAGGACTAGCGGGAGAGACCCAGTACCTC.